This T cell receptor beta chain comes out of a study of T cells in Graves' hyperthyroidism and ophthalmopathy. A remark on this clonotype: The junction and the germline gene differ at one end; a read error may be behind it.

Germline V CDR1 and CDR2: SGHRS, YFSETQ. CDR3 length: 14 residues. Template material for amplifying TCR beta CDR3 regions consisted of RNA transcripts. Researchers ran a first-round RT-PCR on the TCR CDR3 using the HTBI primer set. From the multiplex PCR reads, TCRdb called clonotypes with MiXCR, one entry per CDR3 protein. The sample records about 560,000 distinct CDR3 sequences, around 15% being singletons. The rearrangement uses TRBV5-1 and TRBJ2-2, with 8 bases fitting TRBD1. Sequencing was carried out using blood. The clonotype was recovered from a woman between 35 and 50 years old with Graves' hyperthyroidism. The CDR3 spells CASSWTGRFGELFF. CDR3 DNA: TGTGCCAGCAGTTGGACAGGGAGGTTCGGGGAGCTGTTTTTT.